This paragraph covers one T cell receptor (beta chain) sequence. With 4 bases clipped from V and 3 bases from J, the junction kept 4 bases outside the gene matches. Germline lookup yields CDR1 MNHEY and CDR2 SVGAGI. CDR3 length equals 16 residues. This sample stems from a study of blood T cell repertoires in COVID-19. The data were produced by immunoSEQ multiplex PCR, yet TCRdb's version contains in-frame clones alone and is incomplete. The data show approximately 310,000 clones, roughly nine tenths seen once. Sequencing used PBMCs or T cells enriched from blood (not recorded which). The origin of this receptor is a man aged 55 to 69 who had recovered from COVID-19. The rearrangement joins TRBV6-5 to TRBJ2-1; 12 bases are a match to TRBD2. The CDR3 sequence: CASSFPTSGGYNEQFF. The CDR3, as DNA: TGTGCCAGCAGTTTCCCGACTAGCGGGGGCTACAATGAGCAGTTCTTC.